This T cell receptor beta chain was sequenced for a study of blood T cells in healthy people across ages. This clonotype was detected ten times or more. Using a J-beta primer mix together with a sample-barcoded 5' primer, a second PCR was run for roughly 7 to 12 cycles. TCRdb passed the 5' RACE reads through MiXCR, listing each CDR3 protein once. Counted here are approximately 940,000 distinct CDR3 sequences, about 44% occurring once; the ten biggest clones make up roughly 12%. The sequencing input was blood. The clonotype originates from a man aged 25-45 years in good health.

For the CDR3, the DNA is TGTGCCAGCAGCTTAGTTTCGGGGGGTAACTATGGCTACACCTTC. It encodes CASSLVSGGNYGYTF. The V gene is TRBV7-2, the J gene TRBJ1-2, with D perhaps matching TRBD1 (5 bases). V lost 1 base and J lost 1, with 10 bases in between. Per the germline V gene, CDR1 is SGHTA and CDR2 is FQGNSA. The CDR3 consists of 15 residues.